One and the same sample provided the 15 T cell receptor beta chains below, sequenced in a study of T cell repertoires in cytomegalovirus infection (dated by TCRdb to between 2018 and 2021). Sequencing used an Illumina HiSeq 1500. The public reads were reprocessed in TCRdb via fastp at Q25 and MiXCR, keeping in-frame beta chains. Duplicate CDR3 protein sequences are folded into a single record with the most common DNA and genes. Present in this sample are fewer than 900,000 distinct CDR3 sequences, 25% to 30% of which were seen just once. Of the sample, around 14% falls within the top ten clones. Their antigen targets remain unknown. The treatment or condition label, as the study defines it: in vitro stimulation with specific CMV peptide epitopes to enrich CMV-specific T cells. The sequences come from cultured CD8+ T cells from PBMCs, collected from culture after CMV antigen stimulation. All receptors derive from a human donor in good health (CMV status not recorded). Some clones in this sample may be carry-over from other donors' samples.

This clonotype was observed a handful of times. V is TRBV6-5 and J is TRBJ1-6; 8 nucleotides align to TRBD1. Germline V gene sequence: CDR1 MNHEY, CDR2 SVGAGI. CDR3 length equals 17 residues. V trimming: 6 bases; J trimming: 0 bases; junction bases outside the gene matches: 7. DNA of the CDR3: TGTGCCAGCAGCTCACGGACAGGGAGCTCCTATAATTCACCCCTCCACTTT. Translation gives CASSSRTGSSYNSPLHF.

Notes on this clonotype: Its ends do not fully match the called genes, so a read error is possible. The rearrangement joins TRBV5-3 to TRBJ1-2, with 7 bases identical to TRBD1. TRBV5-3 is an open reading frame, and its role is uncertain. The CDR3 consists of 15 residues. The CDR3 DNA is TGTGCCAGCAGCTTGGGTCCGACAGGGAGAGAGGGCTACACCTTC. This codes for CASSLGPTGREGYTF.

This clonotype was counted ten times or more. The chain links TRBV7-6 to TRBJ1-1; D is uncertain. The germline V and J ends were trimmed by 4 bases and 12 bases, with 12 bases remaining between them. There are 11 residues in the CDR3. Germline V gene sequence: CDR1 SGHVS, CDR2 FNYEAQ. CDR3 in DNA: TGTGCCAGCAGCTCGGACCACCGGCCTTTCTTT. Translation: CASSSDHRPFF.

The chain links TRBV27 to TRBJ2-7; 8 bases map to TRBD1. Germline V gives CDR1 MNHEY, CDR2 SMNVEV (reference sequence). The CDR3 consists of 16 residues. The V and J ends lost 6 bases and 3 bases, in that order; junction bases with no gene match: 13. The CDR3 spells CASSSGWDRRYYEQYV. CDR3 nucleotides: TGTGCCAGCAGCTCGGGCTGGGACAGGCGATACTACGAGCAGTACGTC.

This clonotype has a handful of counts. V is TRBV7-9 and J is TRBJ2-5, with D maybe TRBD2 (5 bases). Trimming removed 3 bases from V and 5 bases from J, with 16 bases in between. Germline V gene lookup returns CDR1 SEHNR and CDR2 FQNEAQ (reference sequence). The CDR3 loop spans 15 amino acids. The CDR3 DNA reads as TGTGCCAGCAGCTTTGGAGATCGGACTTCCGAGACCCAGTACTTC. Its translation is CASSFGDRTSETQYF.

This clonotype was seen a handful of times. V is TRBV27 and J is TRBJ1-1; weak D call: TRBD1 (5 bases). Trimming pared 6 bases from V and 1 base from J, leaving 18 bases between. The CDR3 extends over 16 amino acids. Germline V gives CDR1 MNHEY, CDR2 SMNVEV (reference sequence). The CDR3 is CASRRPGRGSNTEAFF. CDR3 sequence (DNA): TGTGCCAGCAGGCGACCCGGAAGGGGCTCGAACACTGAAGCTTTCTTT.

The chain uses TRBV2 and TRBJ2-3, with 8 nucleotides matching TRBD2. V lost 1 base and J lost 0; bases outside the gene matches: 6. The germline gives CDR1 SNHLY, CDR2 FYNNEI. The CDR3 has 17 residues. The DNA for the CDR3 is TGTGCCAGCAGTGAAGAAGCGCGGGGGGCTAGCACAGATACGCAGTATTTT. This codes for CASSEEARGASTDTQYF. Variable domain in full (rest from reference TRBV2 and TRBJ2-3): EPEVTQTPSHQVTQMGQEVILRCVPISNHLYFYWYRQILGQKVEFLVSFYNNEISEKSEIFDDQFSVERPDGSNFTLKIRSTKLEDSAMYFCASSEEARGASTDTQYFGPGTRLTVL.

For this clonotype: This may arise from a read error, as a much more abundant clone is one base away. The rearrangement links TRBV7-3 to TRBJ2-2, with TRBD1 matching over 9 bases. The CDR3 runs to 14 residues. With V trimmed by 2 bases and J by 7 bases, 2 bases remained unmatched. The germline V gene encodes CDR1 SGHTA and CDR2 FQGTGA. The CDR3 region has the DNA TGTGCCAGCAGCTTAGGACAGGGGATCGGGGAGCTGTTTTTT. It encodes CASSLGQGIGELFF. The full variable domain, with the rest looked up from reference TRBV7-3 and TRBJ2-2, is GAGVSQTPSNKVTEKGKYVELRCDPISGHTALYWYRQSLGQGPEFLIYFQGTGAADDSGLPNDRFFAVRPEGSVSTLKIQRTERGDSAVYLCASSLGQGIGELFFGEGSRLTVL.

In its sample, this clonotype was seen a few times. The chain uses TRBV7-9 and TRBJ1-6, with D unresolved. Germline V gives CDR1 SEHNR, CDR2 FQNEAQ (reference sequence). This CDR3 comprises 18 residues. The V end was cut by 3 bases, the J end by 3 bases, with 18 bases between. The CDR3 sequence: CASSFELAGRIYNSPLHF. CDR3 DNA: TGTGCCAGCAGCTTCGAACTGGCGGGGAGGATCTATAATTCACCCCTCCACTTT.

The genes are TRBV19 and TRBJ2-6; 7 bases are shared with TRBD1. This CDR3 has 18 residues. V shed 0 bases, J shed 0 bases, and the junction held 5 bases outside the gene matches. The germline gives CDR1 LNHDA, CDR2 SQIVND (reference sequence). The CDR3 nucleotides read TGTGCCAGTAGTATAGATCCGGGGACAGTCTCTGGGGCCAACGTCCTGACTTTC. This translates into CASSIDPGTVSGANVLTF.

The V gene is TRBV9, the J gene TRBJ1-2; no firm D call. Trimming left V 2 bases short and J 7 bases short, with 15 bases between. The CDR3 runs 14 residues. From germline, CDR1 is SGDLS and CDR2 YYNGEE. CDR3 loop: CASSVADGGGGYTF. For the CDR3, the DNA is TGTGCCAGCAGCGTGGCCGACGGTGGAGGTGGCTACACCTTC.

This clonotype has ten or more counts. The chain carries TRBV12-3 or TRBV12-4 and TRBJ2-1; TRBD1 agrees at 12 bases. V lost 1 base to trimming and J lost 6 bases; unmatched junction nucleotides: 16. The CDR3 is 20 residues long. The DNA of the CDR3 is TGTGCCAGCAGTTTAGACATTGGGACAGGGGGCCCTAGCGAAGGCAATGAGCAGTTCTTC. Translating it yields CASSLDIGTGGPSEGNEQFF.

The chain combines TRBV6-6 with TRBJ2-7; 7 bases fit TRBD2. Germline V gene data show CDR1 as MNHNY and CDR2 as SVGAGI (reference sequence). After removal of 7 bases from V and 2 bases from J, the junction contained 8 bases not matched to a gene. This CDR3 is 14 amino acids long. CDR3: CASIFSGTTYEQYF. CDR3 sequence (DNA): TGTGCCAGCATCTTTTCAGGGACTACCTACGAGCAGTACTTC.

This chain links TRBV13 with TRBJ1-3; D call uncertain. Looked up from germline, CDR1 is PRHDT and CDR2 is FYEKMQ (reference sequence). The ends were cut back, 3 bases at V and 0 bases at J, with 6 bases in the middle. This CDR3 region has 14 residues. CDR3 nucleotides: TGTGCCAGCAGCTTCGGGGTCTCTGGAAACACCATATATTTT. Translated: CASSFGVSGNTIYF.

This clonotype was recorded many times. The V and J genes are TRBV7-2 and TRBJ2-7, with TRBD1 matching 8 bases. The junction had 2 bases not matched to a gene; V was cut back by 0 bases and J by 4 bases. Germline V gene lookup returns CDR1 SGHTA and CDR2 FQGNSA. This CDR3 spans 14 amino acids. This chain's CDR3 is CASSLAGQGYEQYF. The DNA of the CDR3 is TGTGCCAGCAGCTTAGCTGGACAGGGATACGAGCAGTACTTC. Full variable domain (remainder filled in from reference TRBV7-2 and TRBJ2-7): GAGVSQSPSNKVTEKGKDVELRCDPISGHTALYWYRQSLGQGLEFLIYFQGNSAPDKSGLPSDRFSAERTGGSVSTLTIQRTQQEDSAVYLCASSLAGQGYEQYFGPGTRLTVT.